This T cell receptor beta chain stems from a study of control samples from healthy donors and cancer patients. Germline V CDR1 and CDR2: SGHAT, FQNNGV. The V gene end was trimmed by 3 bases and the J gene end by 5 bases; junction bases not matched to a gene: 9. The CDR3 has 16 residues. The table came from immunoSEQ multiplex PCR; TCRdb's copy has only in-frame clones and leaves some out. The table has some 130,000 clones, less than 95% seen once. V usage is TRBV11-2 and J usage is TRBJ2-4; 8 bases agree with TRBD1. The sample consisted of blood. The TCR sequence derives from a man between 25 and 39 years old in good health. CDR3 in DNA: TGTGCCAGCAGCTTTTTATCCGGGACAGGCCAAAACATTCAGTACTTC. Encoded protein: CASSFLSGTGQNIQYF. Full variable domain (outside the CDR3, taken from reference TRBV11-2 and TRBJ2-4): EAGVAQSPRYKIIEKRQSVAFWCNPISGHATLYWYQQILGQGPKLLIQFQNNGVVDDSQLPKDRFSAERLKGVDSTLKIQPAKLEDSAVYLCASSFLSGTGQNIQYFGAGTRLSVL.